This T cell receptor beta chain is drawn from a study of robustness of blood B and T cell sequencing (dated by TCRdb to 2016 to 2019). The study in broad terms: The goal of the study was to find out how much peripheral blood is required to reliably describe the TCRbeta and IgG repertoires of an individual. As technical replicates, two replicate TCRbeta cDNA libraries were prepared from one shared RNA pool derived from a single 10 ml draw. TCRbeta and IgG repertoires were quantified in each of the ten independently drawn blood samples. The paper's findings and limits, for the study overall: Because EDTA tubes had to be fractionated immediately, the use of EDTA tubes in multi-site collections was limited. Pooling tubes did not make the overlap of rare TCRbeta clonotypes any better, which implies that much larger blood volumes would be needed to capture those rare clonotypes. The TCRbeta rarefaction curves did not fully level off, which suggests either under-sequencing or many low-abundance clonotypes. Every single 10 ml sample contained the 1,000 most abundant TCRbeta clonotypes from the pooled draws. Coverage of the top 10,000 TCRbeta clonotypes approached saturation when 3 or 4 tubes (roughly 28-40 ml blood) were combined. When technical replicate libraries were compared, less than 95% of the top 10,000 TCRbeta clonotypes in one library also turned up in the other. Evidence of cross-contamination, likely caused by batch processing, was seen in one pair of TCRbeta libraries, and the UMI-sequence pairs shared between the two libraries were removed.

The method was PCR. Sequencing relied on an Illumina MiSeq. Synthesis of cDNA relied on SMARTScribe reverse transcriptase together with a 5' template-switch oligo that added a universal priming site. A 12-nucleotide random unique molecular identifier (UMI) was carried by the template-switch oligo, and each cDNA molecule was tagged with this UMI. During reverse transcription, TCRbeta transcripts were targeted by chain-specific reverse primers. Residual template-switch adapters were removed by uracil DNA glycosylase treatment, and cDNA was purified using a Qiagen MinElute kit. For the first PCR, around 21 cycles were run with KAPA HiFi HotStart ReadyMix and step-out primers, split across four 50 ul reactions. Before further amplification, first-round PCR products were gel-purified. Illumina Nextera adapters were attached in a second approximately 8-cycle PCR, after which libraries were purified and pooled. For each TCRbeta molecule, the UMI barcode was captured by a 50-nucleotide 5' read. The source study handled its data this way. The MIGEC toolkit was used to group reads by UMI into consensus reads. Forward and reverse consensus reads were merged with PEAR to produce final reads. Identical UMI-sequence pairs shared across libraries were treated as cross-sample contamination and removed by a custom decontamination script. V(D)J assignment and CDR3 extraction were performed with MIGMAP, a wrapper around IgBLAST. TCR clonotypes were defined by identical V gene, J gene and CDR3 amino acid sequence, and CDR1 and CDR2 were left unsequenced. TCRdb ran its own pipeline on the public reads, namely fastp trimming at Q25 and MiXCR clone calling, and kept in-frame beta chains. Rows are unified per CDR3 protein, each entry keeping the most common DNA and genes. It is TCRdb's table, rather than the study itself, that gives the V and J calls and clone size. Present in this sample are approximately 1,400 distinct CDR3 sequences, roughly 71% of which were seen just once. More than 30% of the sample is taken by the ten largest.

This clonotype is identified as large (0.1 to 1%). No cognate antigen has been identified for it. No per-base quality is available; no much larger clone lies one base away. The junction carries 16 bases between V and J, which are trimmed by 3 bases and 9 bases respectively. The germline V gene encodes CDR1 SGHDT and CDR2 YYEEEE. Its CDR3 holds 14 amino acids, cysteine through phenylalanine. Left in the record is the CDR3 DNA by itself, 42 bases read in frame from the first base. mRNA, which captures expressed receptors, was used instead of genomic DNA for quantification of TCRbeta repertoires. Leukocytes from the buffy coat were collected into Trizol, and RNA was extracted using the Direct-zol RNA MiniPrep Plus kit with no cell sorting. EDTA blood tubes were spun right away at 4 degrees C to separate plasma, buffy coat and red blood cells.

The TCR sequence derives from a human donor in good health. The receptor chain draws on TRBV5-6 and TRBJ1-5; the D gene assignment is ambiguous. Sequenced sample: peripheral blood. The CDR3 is CASSSALIGAPQHF. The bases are TGTGCCAGCAGCTCCGCCTTGATCGGCGCGCCCCAGCATTTT.